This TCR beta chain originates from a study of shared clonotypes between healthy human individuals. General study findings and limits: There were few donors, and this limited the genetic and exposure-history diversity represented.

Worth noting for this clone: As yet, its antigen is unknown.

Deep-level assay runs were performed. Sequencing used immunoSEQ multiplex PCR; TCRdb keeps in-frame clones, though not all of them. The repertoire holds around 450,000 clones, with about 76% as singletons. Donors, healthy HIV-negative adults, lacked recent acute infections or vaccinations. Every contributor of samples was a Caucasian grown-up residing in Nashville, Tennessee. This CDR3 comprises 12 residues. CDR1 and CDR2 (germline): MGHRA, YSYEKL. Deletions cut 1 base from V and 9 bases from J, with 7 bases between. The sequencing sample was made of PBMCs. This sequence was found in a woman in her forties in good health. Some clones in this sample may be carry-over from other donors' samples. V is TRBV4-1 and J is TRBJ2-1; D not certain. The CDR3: CASSQALGEQFF. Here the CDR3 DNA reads TGCGCCAGCAGCCAAGCCCTGGGTGAGCAGTTCTTC.